The clone carrying this TCR beta chain was detected ten times or more. Its antigen is undetermined. These data belong to a study of CD8 T cells in ankylosing spondylitis. Study findings and constraints: Characteristic, it appeared, of ankylosing spondylitis blood was a TCR beta motif of fewer than 10 highly homologous variants. As for the disease-linked clones, they showed a CD8+ phenotype and occurred at relatively low frequencies in peripheral blood.

One entry per CDR3 protein results from TCRdb running MiXCR on the 5' RACE reads. The sample contains 90,000 to 100,000 distinct CDR3 sequences, over 6.5% of which appear only once. The clonotype comes from a male donor with ankylosing spondylitis or in good health (not recorded which). Specimen: blood, either unsorted or a sorted T cell fraction (not recorded which).

The DNA for the CDR3 is TGTGCCAGCAGCTCCGACTCCCAGCCCCAGCATTTT. This gives the protein CASSSDSQPQHF. The chain combines TRBV7-9 with TRBJ1-5, with D uncertain. Germline lookup yields CDR1 SEHNR and CDR2 FQNEAQ (reference sequence). Trimming took 4 bases from V and 7 from J, leaving 8 bases between them. This CDR3 has 12 residues.